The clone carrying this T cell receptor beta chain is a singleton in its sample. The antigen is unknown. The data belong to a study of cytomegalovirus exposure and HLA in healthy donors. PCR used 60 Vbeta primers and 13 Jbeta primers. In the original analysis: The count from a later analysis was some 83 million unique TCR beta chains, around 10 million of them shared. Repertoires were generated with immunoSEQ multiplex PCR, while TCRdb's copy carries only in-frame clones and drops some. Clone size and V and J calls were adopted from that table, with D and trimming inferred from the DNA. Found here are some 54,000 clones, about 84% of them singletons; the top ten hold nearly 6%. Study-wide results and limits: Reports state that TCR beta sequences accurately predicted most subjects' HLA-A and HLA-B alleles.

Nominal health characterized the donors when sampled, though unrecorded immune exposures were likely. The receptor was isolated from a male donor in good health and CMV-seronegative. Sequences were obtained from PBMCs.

The CDR3 DNA sequence: TGTGCCAGTAGTTCCCGACTAGCGGGGACGTACGAGCAGTACTTC. Its translation: CASSSRLAGTYEQYF. V usage is TRBV19 and J usage is TRBJ2-7, with 11 bases that match TRBD2. The V gene's germline CDR1 is LNHDA and CDR2 SQIVND (reference sequence). J was trimmed by 4 bases and V by 5 bases; bases with no gene match: 7. This CDR3 spans 15 amino acids.